Shown below are 30 T cell receptor beta chains from a single sample sequenced in a study of PD-L1 blockade in urothelial cancer (dated by TCRdb to about 2017). The library was obtained by the immunoSEQ multiplex PCR assay. TCRdb mirrors the immuneACCESS table, restricted to in-frame sequences. Some clones are absent from its copies; in checked studies, under half trace to an unresolved V gene, and the reason for the others is unknown. Present in this sample are 100,000 or so clones, roughly 88% of which were seen just once. About 2.6% of the sample rests with the top ten. Sequences were derived from PBMCs, sampled around atezolizumab (anti-PD-L1) treatment. Receptors originate from a man aged 50-60 years with urothelial cancer.

J is TRBJ2-2 and V is TRBV27; the match to TRBD2 covers 8 bases. Germline values: CDR1 MNHEY, CDR2 SMNVEV (reference sequence). Trimming cost V 6 bases and J 1 base; bases outside gene matches: 4. The CDR3 is 15 amino acids. The CDR3 loop reads CASRLAGRNTGELFF. The DNA for the CDR3 is TGTGCCAGCAGATTAGCGGGAAGGAACACCGGGGAGCTGTTTTTT.

This clone is a singleton in its sample. The chain is built from TRBV6-5 and TRBJ1-4; 8 nucleotides match TRBD1. V dropped 6 bases and J dropped 8; count of bases not matched to a gene: 11. The germline V gene encodes CDR1 MNHEY and CDR2 SVGAGI. The length of the CDR3 is 15 residues. The CDR3 spells CASSLGTGGFEKLFF. The CDR3 nucleotides are TGTGCCAGCAGCCTAGGGACAGGAGGTTTCGAAAAACTGTTTTTT.

The J gene is TRBJ2-3, the V gene TRBV9; 7 positions match TRBD2. Trimming cost V 0 bases and J 0 bases; bases outside gene matches: 7. Germline V lookup: CDR1 SGDLS, CDR2 YYNGEE. The CDR3 extends over 17 amino acids. Here the CDR3 DNA reads TGTGCCAGCAGCGTAGGAGTCGGGAGGCAGAGCACAGATACGCAGTATTTT. Residues: CASSVGVGRQSTDTQYF.

The CDR3 spells CATYQGQGAFTEAFF. CDR3 coding DNA: TGTGCCACCTACCAGGGACAGGGGGCGTTCACTGAAGCTTTCTTT. The chain employs TRBV28 and TRBJ1-1; 12 bases line up with TRBD1. Germline trimming cut 10 bases from V and 4 bases from J; bases unmatched to any gene: 10. CDR3 size: 15 residues. Germline CDR1 and CDR2: MDHEN and SYDVKM.

The chain uses TRBV10-3 and TRBJ1-6, with D uncertain. V was cut by 10 bases and J by 5 bases, with 15 bases left in between. Germline V gene lookup returns CDR1 ENHRY and CDR2 SYGVKD. CDR3 length equals 14 residues. The CDR3 bases are TGTGCCAACTCACCCGCGGCGGATAATTCACCCCTCCACTTT. This translates into CANSPAADNSPLHF.

The chain has TRBV5-1 and TRBJ1-1; a weak D match, TRBD1 (6 bases). From germline, CDR1 is SGHRS and CDR2 YFSETQ. V was shortened by 1 base and J by 5 bases, with 12 bases between the two germline ends. The CDR3 sequence is 14 residues long. The DNA for the CDR3 is TGCGCCAGCAGCTTGAACAGGGAATCGACTGAAGCTTTCTTT. Translated: CASSLNRESTEAFF.

Only a few counts were recorded for this clone. The gene calls are TRBV28 and TRBJ1-6, with D possibly being TRBD1 (5 bases). The CDR3 is 14 amino acids. The germline gives CDR1 MDHEN, CDR2 SYDVKM. Trimming left V 5 bases short and J 6 bases short, with 11 bases between. The CDR3 DNA is TGTGCCAGCAGTCTGGGGCGTCGTAATTCACCCCTCCACTTT. Amino acids: CASSLGRRNSPLHF.

In its sample, this clone was seen once. The chain carries TRBV7-9 and TRBJ2-3; 7 bases are a match to TRBD2. The CDR3 totals 16 residues. Trimming removed 6 bases from V and 0 bases from J; junction bases left unmatched: 9. In germline, CDR1 is SEHNR, CDR2 FQNEAQ (reference sequence). The CDR3 is CASSSPSGLSTDTQYF. The CDR3 DNA follows: TGTGCCAGCAGTTCCCCTAGCGGCCTAAGCACAGATACGCAGTATTTT.

Here the CDR3 DNA reads TGTGCCAGCAGCGCCACCGGACAGGGAAAAGTGGACGAGCAGTACTTC. Protein: CASSATGQGKVDEQYF. The chain recombines TRBV9 with TRBJ2-7, with TRBD1 matching over 8 bases. There are 16 residues in the CDR3. With V trimmed by 3 bases and J by 5 bases, 13 bases remained unmatched. CDR1 SGDLS and CDR2 YYNGEE come from the germline V gene.

V gene TRBV5-1 combines with J gene TRBJ1-1; possibly TRBD1 for D (5 bases). This CDR3 region has 13 residues. Per germline, CDR1 SGHRS and CDR2 YFSETQ. Between the trimmed V and J ends, which lost 4 bases and 6 bases, there was a span of 13 bases. This CDR3 is CASSLQGFAEAFF. CDR3 DNA sequence: TGCGCCAGCAGCCTGCAGGGTTTCGCTGAAGCTTTCTTT.

This chain links TRBV18 with TRBJ2-4; 8 bases fit TRBD1. CDR3 length: 17 residues. Germline V lookup: CDR1 KGHSH, CDR2 LQKENI. The V gene end was trimmed by 4 bases and the J gene end by 1 base; junction bases not matched to a gene: 9. In DNA, the CDR3 is TGTGCCAGCTCACGGTCAGGGGGCGTGATGGCCAAAAACATTCAGTACTTC. It is translated as CASSRSGGVMAKNIQYF.

The rearrangement joins TRBV18 to TRBJ2-1, with 8 bases identical to TRBD1. Germline CDR1 is KGHSH and CDR2 is LQKENI. The CDR3 runs 14 residues. V lost 3 bases and J lost 8; bases outside the gene matches: 6. In nucleotides, the CDR3 is TGTGCCAGCTCACCTAATCAGGGGGCGGATGAGCAGTTCTTC. Translating gives CASSPNQGADEQFF.

This clone was observed a few times. This chain joins TRBV7-9 and TRBJ1-1; D uncertain. This CDR3 spans 11 amino acids. The V end was cut by 2 bases, the J end by 8 bases, with 6 bases between. From germline, CDR1 is SEHNR and CDR2 FQNEAQ (reference sequence). CDR3 coding DNA: TGTGCCAGCAGCTTAAGCCTCGAAGCTTTCTTT. Residues: CASSLSLEAFF.

The chain recombines TRBV28 with TRBJ2-2; 12 positions agree with TRBD2. Germline trimming cut 5 bases from V and 4 bases from J; bases unmatched to any gene: 5. This CDR3 contains 16 residues. Germline V gene sequence: CDR1 MDHEN, CDR2 SYDVKM. CDR3 residues: CASSPRLAGVTGELFF. For the CDR3, the DNA is TGTGCCAGCAGTCCTCGACTAGCGGGAGTCACCGGGGAGCTGTTTTTT.

The chain links TRBV19 to TRBJ2-4, with TRBD1 matching over 10 bases. Germline CDR1 is LNHDA and CDR2 is SQIVND (reference sequence). After removal of 4 bases from V and 3 bases from J, the junction contained 3 bases not matched to a gene. The CDR3 consists of 15 residues. CDR3 sequence (DNA): TGTGCCAGTAGTAAAGGGACAGGGGTCAAAAACATTCAGTACTTC. Protein sequence: CASSKGTGVKNIQYF. The full variable domain, in which reference TRBV19 and TRBJ2-4 provide the parts outside the CDR3, is DGGITQSPKYLFRKEGQNVTLSCEQNLNHDAMYWYRQDPGQGLRLIYYSQIVNDFQKGDIAEGYSVSREKKESFPLTVTSAQKNPTAFYLCASSKGTGVKNIQYFGAGTRLSVL.

The rearrangement uses TRBV5-4 and TRBJ1-6, with 8 bases that match TRBD1. Germline CDR1 SGHNT, CDR2 YYREEE (reference sequence). V lost 3 bases, J lost 7 bases, and 9 bases stayed unmatched. This CDR3 is built from 16 residues. CDR3 amino acids: CASSSPGQGRNSPLHF. CDR3 in DNA: TGTGCCAGCAGCTCGCCTGGACAGGGTAGGAATTCACCCCTCCACTTT.

CDR3 residues: CASSLISPGTDTQYF. The CDR3 DNA reads TGTGCCAGCAGTTTGATAAGCCCGGGCACAGATACGCAGTATTTT. V is TRBV28 and J is TRBJ2-3; D not certain. The CDR3 has 15 residues. Germline assignment: CDR1 MDHEN and CDR2 SYDVKM. V shed 3 bases and J shed 1 base, with 11 bases lying between them.

J is TRBJ1-2 and V is TRBV10-3; 7 bases map to TRBD1. CDR1 and CDR2 from the germline V gene are ENHRY and SYGVKD. This CDR3 has 13 residues. V shed 3 bases and J 4 bases; nucleotides not matched to a gene: 2. CDR3 in amino acids: CAISDEGAYGYTF. The CDR3 DNA is TGTGCCATCAGTGATGAGGGGGCCTATGGCTACACCTTC.

This chain connects TRBV4-1 to TRBJ1-4; TRBD1 is a possible D gene (5 bases). The germline gives CDR1 MGHRA, CDR2 YSYEKL. The ends were cut back, 6 bases at V and 2 bases at J, with 16 bases in the middle. CDR3 length: 16 amino acids. The CDR3 loop is CASSRVGGGTNEKLFF. The CDR3 DNA reads as TGCGCCAGCAGTCGTGTTGGCGGGGGGACTAATGAAAAACTGTTTTTT.

The V and J genes are TRBV23-1 and TRBJ2-5; D remains unclear. TRBV23-1 is an open reading frame whose function is uncertain. The CDR3 has 14 amino acids. The V gene lost 0 bases and the J gene lost 4 bases, with 9 bases spanning the gap. The CDR3: CASSQSAHVETQYF. The CDR3 region has the DNA TGCGCCAGCAGTCAATCGGCCCATGTAGAGACCCAGTACTTC.

In its sample, this clone was seen once. The V call is TRBV15, the J call TRBJ1-4, with D maybe TRBD1 (6 bases). V lost 0 bases, J lost 6 bases, and 11 bases lay in between. This CDR3 is 15 amino acids long. The germline V gene has CDR1 LNHNV and CDR2 YYDKDF (reference sequence). This chain's CDR3 is CATSRETGIDEKLFF. In DNA form, the CDR3 reads TGTGCCACCAGCAGAGAAACAGGGATAGATGAAAAACTGTTTTTT.

This clone was counted a few times. J is TRBJ2-4 and V is TRBV14; 7 bases map to TRBD2. V lost 4 bases to trimming and J lost 2 bases; unmatched junction nucleotides: 2. The CDR3 has 14 amino acids. The germline V gene has CDR1 SGHDN and CDR2 FVKESK. CDR3 sequence (DNA): TGTGCCAGCAGCCCGGGACTACCCAAAAACATTCAGTACTTC. It encodes CASSPGLPKNIQYF.

This clone was seen once. The chain uses TRBV19 and TRBJ1-1; 7 bases map to TRBD1. CDR3 length: 15 residues. Germline assignment: CDR1 LNHDA and CDR2 SQIVND (reference sequence). The V segment lost 5 bases and the J segment 1 base; nucleotides outside the gene matches: 7. CDR3 sequence: CASSGRTGRNTEAFF. The CDR3 nucleotides read TGTGCCAGTAGTGGACGGACAGGAAGGAACACTGAAGCTTTCTTT.

This CDR3 is CASSFLSSSSGGVNEQFF. The DNA of the CDR3 is TGCGCCAGCAGCTTCTTATCAAGTTCGAGCGGGGGTGTCAATGAGCAGTTCTTC. The rearrangement links TRBV5-1 to TRBJ2-1, with TRBD2 identical over 8 bases. This CDR3 is 18 amino acids long. Germline trimming cut 2 bases from V and 6 bases from J; bases unmatched to any gene: 16. The germline V gene has CDR1 SGHRS and CDR2 YFSETQ. Full variable domain (missing parts from reference TRBV5-1 and TRBJ2-1): KAGVTQTPRYLIKTRGQQVTLSCSPISGHRSVSWYQQTPGQGLQFLFEYFSETQRNKGNFPGRFSGRQFSNSRSEMNVSTLELGDSALYLCASSFLSSSSGGVNEQFFGPGTRLTVL.

The chain has TRBV7-3 and TRBJ2-5; 7 positions match TRBD2. CDR3 size: 15 residues. V dropped 1 base and J dropped 4; count of bases not matched to a gene: 6. In germline, CDR1 is SGHTA, CDR2 FQGTGA. CDR3: CASSLNGGSRETQYF. CDR3 in DNA: TGTGCCAGCAGCTTAAATGGCGGGAGTCGAGAGACCCAGTACTTC.

This clone was picked up one time. The chain has TRBV30 and TRBJ2-3; 10 bases match TRBD2. V dropped 3 bases and J dropped 6; count of bases not matched to a gene: 6. There are 14 residues in the CDR3. Germline V gene lookup returns CDR1 GTSNPN and CDR2 SVGIG (reference sequence). CDR3 loop: CAWRKREGRDTQYF. The CDR3 nucleotides read TGTGCCTGGAGGAAGCGGGAGGGCCGTGATACGCAGTATTTT.

The gene calls are TRBV5-4 and TRBJ1-1, with TRBD1 matching over 8 bases. This CDR3 has 14 residues. V lost 4 bases to trimming and J lost 6 bases; unmatched junction nucleotides: 8. Per the germline V gene, CDR1 is SGHNT and CDR2 is YYREEE (reference sequence). The CDR3 sequence: CASSPRQGHAEAFF. CDR3 coding DNA: TGTGCCAGCAGCCCTCGACAGGGGCACGCTGAAGCTTTCTTT. Full variable domain (rest looked up from reference TRBV5-4 and TRBJ1-1): ETGVTQSPTHLIKTRGQQVTLRCSSQSGHNTVSWYQQALGQGPQFIFQYYREEENGRGNFPPRFSGLQFPNYSSELNVNALELDDSALYLCASSPRQGHAEAFFGQGTRLTVV.

The J gene is TRBJ2-5, the V gene TRBV5-1; D unresolved. The CDR3 is 14 residues long. Trimming took 1 base from V and 0 from J, leaving 7 bases between them. Germline V CDR1 and CDR2: SGHRS, YFSETQ. The CDR3 nucleotides read TGCGCCAGCAGCTTGCCGCCAGACCAAGAGACCCAGTACTTC. Encoded protein: CASSLPPDQETQYF.

The chain combines TRBV30 with TRBJ1-2, with unresolved D. CDR3 length: 15 amino acids. Germline V gene lookup returns CDR1 GTSNPN and CDR2 SVGIG (reference sequence). The V gene lost 7 bases and the J gene lost 9 bases, with 27 bases spanning the gap. The chain's CDR3 is CASPAEGRTIDSYTF. CDR3 in DNA: TGTGCCTCCCCCGCGGAGGGCAGGACGATCGATAGCTACACCTTC. Looking up the rest from reference TRBV30 and TRBJ1-2 gives the full variable domain: SQTIHQWPATLVQPVGSPLSLECTVEGTSNPNLYWYRQAAGRGLQLLFYSVGIGQISSEVPQNLSASRPQDRQFILSSKKLLLSDSGFYLCASPAEGRTIDSYTFGSGTRLTVV.

The chain employs TRBV18 and TRBJ2-5; 7 bases line up with TRBD1. The germline V gene has CDR1 KGHSH and CDR2 LQKENI. The trim removed 6 bases at V and 4 bases at J, leaving 8 bases unmatched. The CDR3 consists of 14 residues. The CDR3 coding sequence is TGTGCCAGCTCTCGGATGACAGGGTCAGAGACCCAGTACTTC. It codes for CASSRMTGSETQYF.